This entry describes one T cell receptor (beta chain). This clonotype came up a few times. What antigen it recognizes has not been identified. No much larger clone exists at a distance of one base, and base qualities are not known. This sample was taken from a study of identical twins (TCRdb year 2016). Describing the broader study: The study deep-sequenced TCR alpha and beta repertoires from monozygotic twins, unrelated adults of various ages and cord blood to test whether fetal clonotypes persist. To rule out contamination, replicate twin experiments were performed at different times with different library preparation protocols. Findings and caveats that apply to the study as a whole: Compared with coincidental sharing between unrelated individuals, an excess of low generation-probability sequences was observed among out-of-frame TCR alpha sequences shared between twins. In monozygotic twins, recombination models systematically underestimated out-of-frame TCR alpha sharing, but the models matched the sharing seen between unrelated individuals. Because the same donors could not be followed over many years, conclusions were based on cross-sectional statistical analysis. Abundant cord blood beta clonotypes carried fewer insertions; young adult naive repertoires showed a weaker similar trend, while memory repertoires showed none. Zero-insertion analyses could be partly confounded by invariant T cells such as MAIT and iNKT, though diverse VJ usage argued against such confounding for most clonotypes. The excess sharing between twins in beta out-of-frame sequences was weaker because fewer shared sequences reduced the signal-to-noise ratio.

All donors were healthy Caucasians. Three pairs of female monozygotic twins, all aged 18 to 29 years, were included in the twin cohort. Positive isolation kits from Invitrogen were used to isolate the CD4+ and CD8+ T cell populations. The germline V gene provides CDR1 SGHVS and CDR2 FNYEAQ. Between the V and J ends, shortened by 4 bases and 2 bases respectively, the junction contains 9 bases. Taken from cysteine to phenylalanine, the CDR3 has 14 residues. Kept here is only the CDR3 DNA, which spans 42 bases and is read in frame from base 1. Receptors were amplified or captured by 5' RACE. Instrument used: Illumina HiSeq 2000. Template switching introduced a universal primer binding site; the final cDNA contained a unique molecular identifier, enabling accurate counting of TCR cDNA molecules. First-strand cDNA for TCR alpha and beta chains was synthesized from specific primers in the conserved constant-segment region. To control for contamination, each cDNA library was double barcoded with a SMART-Mk sample barcode plus Illumina barcodes. TruSeq adapter sequences and Illumina sample barcodes were added in two successive PCR steps. The TCR alpha and beta cDNA libraries were sequenced on the Illumina HiSeq platform using custom primers. The study's processing was this. Raw reads were processed with MiGEC to extract unique molecular identifiers, and MiXCR was used to determine CDR3 positions. Recombination models were inferred per individual with the repgenHMM and IGoR tools using an EM algorithm. The analysis of shared clonotypes was done with the tcR package in R, with sharing normalized by the product of cloneset sizes. To study raw recombination free of thymic and clonal selection effects, out-of-frame nonproductive sequences were analyzed. Through fastp at Q25 and MiXCR, TCRdb rebuilt clones from the public reads, retaining in-frame beta chains. Every CDR3 protein is listed once, alongside the most common genes and DNA of its rows. It is TCRdb's table, rather than the study itself, that gives the V and J calls and clone size. This sample holds over 200,000 distinct CDR3 sequences; about 6.7% were observed only once. The ten largest clones take up just over 14% of the sample.

These same data were also listed under a study on T cells expressing NK-cell markers. The second study's paper adds: Three sorted T-cell subsets (CD3+CD56+NKG2C+, CD3+CD56+NKG2C- and CD3+CD56-NKG2C+) from 7 to 9 donors had their TCR beta-chain repertoires profiled. Of the eight sequenced donors, seven were found to be HCMV-seropositive and one was found to be HCMV-seronegative. To restrict sorting to alphabetaTCR-expressing T cells, an anti-gammadeltaTCR antibody was added in several experiments. In several donors, the dominant CD3+CD56+NKG2C+ clonotypes were among the top 10 CD8+ clonotypes and accounted for about 1.0-7.0% of CD8+ T cells. Those dominant clonotypes were again the most abundant among CD3+CD56-NKG2C+ cells in several donors, at roughly 25-65%. Whether the expanded NKG2C-expressing T cell clones were specific for HCMV antigens was left unclear. The eight sequenced donors were randomly selected healthy volunteers, three men and five women. To determine HCMV serostatus, a commercial ELISA kit was used to detect HCMV-specific IgG in serum. MIGEC handled demultiplexing of the reads and grouping by UMI, while MiTCR was used to assemble and quantify clonotypes. Only TCR cDNA sequences supported by at least two reads were kept to exclude erroneous sequences. The tcR package was used for downstream repertoire analysis, and clonotypes were matched across fractions by CDR3 nucleotide sequence plus V segment. VDJmatch was used to annotate antigen specificity against VDJdb, with one amino acid substitution in CDR3 permitted.

What was sequenced was CD8+ T cells sorted from blood. The receptor chain draws on TRBV7-6 and TRBJ1-5, with the D gene uncertain. This TCR was sampled from a woman aged 18-30 years in good health. The encoded CDR3 is CASSSQWGNQPQHF. The nucleotide sequence is TGTGCCAGCAGCTCCCAATGGGGCAATCAGCCCCAGCATTTT.